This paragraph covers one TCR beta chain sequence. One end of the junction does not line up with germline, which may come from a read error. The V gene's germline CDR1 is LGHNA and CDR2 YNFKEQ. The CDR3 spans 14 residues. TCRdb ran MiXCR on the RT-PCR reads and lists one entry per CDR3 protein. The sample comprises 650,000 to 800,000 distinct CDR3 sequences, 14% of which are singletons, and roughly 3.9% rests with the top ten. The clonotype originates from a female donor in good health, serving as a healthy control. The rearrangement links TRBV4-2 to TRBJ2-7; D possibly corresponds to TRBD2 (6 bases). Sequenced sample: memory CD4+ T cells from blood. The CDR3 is CASSQERGGYGQYF. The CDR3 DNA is TGTGCCAGCAGCCAAGAGCGGGGTGGGTACGGGCAGTACTTC.